Listed below are T cell receptor beta chains from one sample, sequenced in a study of CD8 T cells in Susac syndrome. TCRdb re-analysed the immunoSEQ multiplex PCR reads in MiXCR, keeping a single row per CDR3 protein. The table records about 150,000 distinct CDR3 sequences, approximately 96% of them present only once. The material sequenced was CD4+ T cells from PBMCs. The receptors derive from a human donor with Susac syndrome. CDR3s include the opening cysteine and the closing phenylalanine or tryptophan. The D gene is left open where the match is weak. The size entry is marked missing in some rows and otherwise reads once, few, many or a size class.

v_call,clone_size,d_call,j_call,cdr3_aa,cdr3_nt
TRBV6-6,.,TRBD2,TRBJ2-7,CASKAGGSEQYF,TGTGCCAGCAAGGCGGGGGGGAGCGAGCAGTACTTC
TRBV5-1,.,.,TRBJ2-7,CASSVSSLSYEQYF,TGCGCCAGCAGCGTCTCAAGTCTATCCTACGAGCAGTACTTC
TRBV9,once,TRBD2,TRBJ2-7,CASSVGTGLGIHEQYF,TGTGCCAGCAGCGTAGGTACAGGACTAGGGATCCACGAGCAGTACTTC
TRBV7-8,.,TRBD2,TRBJ2-5,CASSLRKGLAQETQYF,TGTGCCAGCAGCCTCCGGAAAGGACTAGCCCAAGAGACCCAGTACTTC
TRBV29-1,once,TRBD1,TRBJ1-2,CSVAYRDRPVLVGYTF,TGCAGCGTTGCTTATAGGGACAGACCCGTTCTTGTGGGCTACACCTTC
TRBV9,.,.,TRBJ2-3,CASSLQGGAVTAQYF,TGTGCCAGCAGCCTGCAAGGAGGGGCAGTGACGGCGCAGTATTTT
TRBV29-1,.,.,TRBJ1-1,CSVFNTEAFF,TGCAGCGTTTTTAACACTGAAGCTTTCTTT
TRBV11-2,.,.,TRBJ1-6,CASRHRDGGAPLHF,TGTGCCAGCAGACACCGGGACGGCGGAGCACCCCTCCACTTT
TRBV12-3/TRBV12-4,.,TRBD1,TRBJ2-5,CASTQGAGQETQYF,TGTGCCAGCACCCAGGGGGCGGGGCAAGAGACCCAGTACTTC
TRBV2,.,TRBD1,TRBJ2-3,CASGGTGALTDTQYF,TGTGCCAGCGGCGGGACAGGGGCCCTCACAGATACGCAGTATTTT
TRBV7-3,.,.,TRBJ2-1,CASSPQGYNEQFF,TGTGCCAGCAGCCCGCAGGGGTACAATGAGCAGTTCTTC
TRBV5-1,.,TRBD2,TRBJ2-7,CASMGQGGALPPYEQYF,TGCGCCAGCATGGGCCAGGGAGGGGCCCTCCCCCCCTACGAGCAGTACTTC
TRBV20-1,.,TRBD2,TRBJ2-1,CSATGTSVEQFF,TGCAGTGCAACCGGGACTAGCGTTGAGCAGTTCTTC
TRBV29-1,.,.,TRBJ1-1,CSVEVFREYTEAFF,TGCAGCGTTGAAGTTTTCAGGGAATACACTGAAGCTTTCTTT
TRBV5-4,.,.,TRBJ2-5,CASSLSSLEETQYF,TGTGCCAGCAGCTTGTCCAGCCTGGAGGAGACCCAGTACTTC
TRBV7-9,.,.,TRBJ1-5,CASSSDNQPQHF,TGTGCCAGCAGCTCAGATAATCAGCCCCAGCATTTT
TRBV6-5,.,TRBD1,TRBJ2-7,CASRGTGVSYEQYF,TGTGCCAGCAGAGGGACAGGGGTGTCCTACGAGCAGTACTTC
TRBV9,.,.,TRBJ1-2,CASSVGQGAYGYTF,TGTGCCAGCAGCGTAGGCCAGGGAGCCTATGGCTACACCTTC
TRBV4-3,.,.,TRBJ2-1,CASSQERYTMQFF,TGCGCCAGCAGCCAAGAGAGGTACACTATGCAGTTCTTC
TRBV6-4,.,.,TRBJ2-6,CASSDVVRHLLSGANVLTF,TGTGCCAGCAGTGATGTAGTACGGCACCTACTCTCTGGGGCCAACGTCCTGACTTTC
TRBV20-1,.,.,TRBJ2-7,CSASSGRQASYEQYF,TGCAGTGCTAGTTCTGGAAGACAGGCCTCCTACGAGCAGTACTTC
TRBV12-3/TRBV12-4,once,.,TRBJ1-2,CASSGTINYGYTF,TGTGCCAGCAGTGGGACCATCAACTATGGCTACACCTTC
TRBV3-1,.,TRBD2,TRBJ2-3,CATSGRTRSTDTQYF,TGTGCCACGAGCGGACGGACTAGGAGCACAGATACGCAGTATTTT
TRBV12-3/TRBV12-4,.,TRBD1,TRBJ1-1,CASKRTGQNTEAFF,TGTGCCAGCAAACGGACAGGCCAGAACACTGAAGCTTTCTTT
TRBV5-1,.,TRBD2,TRBJ2-2,CASSLAGRGAANTGELFF,TGCGCCAGCAGCTTGGCCGGGCGGGGGGCCGCGAACACCGGGGAGCTGTTTTTT
TRBV18,.,.,TRBJ2-7,CASSRGWTYEQYF,TGTGCCAGCTCACGGGGGTGGACCTACGAGCAGTACTTC
TRBV23-1,once,.,TRBJ1-5,CASSLNRGDGRCGQPQHF,TGCGCCAGCAGTCTAAATCGGGGGGACGGCAGGTGTGGTCAGCCCCAGCATTTT
TRBV29-1,.,.,TRBJ1-1,CSAQDGIEAFF,TGCAGCGCCCAGGACGGGATAGAAGCTTTCTTT
TRBV5-1,.,.,TRBJ2-7,CASRTGTQSSYEQYF,TGCGCCAGCCGGACCGGGACACAGAGCTCCTACGAGCAGTACTTC
TRBV12-3/TRBV12-4,.,.,TRBJ2-5,CASSSPARQETQYF,TGTGCCAGCAGTTCCCCGGCCCGCCAAGAGACCCAGTACTTC
TRBV11-2,.,TRBD1,TRBJ2-7,CASSSVKGQIGSYEQYF,TGTGCCAGCAGCTCAGTGAAGGGACAGATTGGTTCCTACGAGCAGTACTTC
TRBV15,.,TRBD1,TRBJ1-2,CATSREPTGYGYTF,TGTGCCACCAGCAGAGAACCGACAGGGTATGGCTACACCTTC
TRBV23-1,.,.,TRBJ1-5,CASSQSRQAGQPQHF,TGCGCCAGCAGTCAATCGCGGCAGGCCGGTCAGCCCCAGCATTTT
TRBV7-2,.,.,TRBJ1-5,CASSSPNQPQHF,TGTGCCAGCAGCTCGCCCAATCAGCCCCAGCATTTT
TRBV1,.,.,TRBJ2-3,CTSSHEPDTQYF,TGCACCAGCAGCCATGAACCAGATACGCAGTATTTT
TRBV18,.,TRBD1,TRBJ1-1,CASSPNTGDPEAFF,TGTGCCAGCTCACCTAATACAGGGGACCCCGAAGCTTTCTTT
TRBV7-9,.,.,TRBJ2-7,CASSLAGGEGSYEQYF,TGTGCCAGCAGCTTAGCCGGTGGGGAAGGCTCCTACGAGCAGTACTTC
TRBV9,.,TRBD1,TRBJ1-2,CASSLTGGGGYTF,TGTGCCAGCAGCCTGACAGGGGGCGGAGGCTACACCTTC
TRBV12-3/TRBV12-4,once,TRBD1,TRBJ2-2,CASRSTGGIGELFF,TGTGCCAGCAGGTCGACAGGGGGGATCGGGGAGCTGTTTTTT
TRBV6-5,.,TRBD1,TRBJ2-7,CASSRTGSYEQYF,TGTGCCAGCAGTCGGACAGGGTCCTACGAGCAGTACTTC
TRBV15,.,.,TRBJ1-2,CATSKQNYGYTF,TGTGCCACAAGCAAACAAAACTATGGCTACACCTTC
TRBV29-1,.,.,TRBJ2-7,CSGPLQGHEQYF,TGCAGCGGTCCCCTACAGGGCCACGAGCAGTACTTC
TRBV3-1,.,TRBD2,TRBJ2-5,CASSYQRGQYF,TGTGCCAGCAGCTATCAGCGGGGCCAGTACTTC
TRBV5-4,.,.,TRBJ2-2,CASSSRGENTGELFF,TGTGCCAGCAGCAGCAGGGGGGAAAACACCGGGGAGCTGTTTTTT